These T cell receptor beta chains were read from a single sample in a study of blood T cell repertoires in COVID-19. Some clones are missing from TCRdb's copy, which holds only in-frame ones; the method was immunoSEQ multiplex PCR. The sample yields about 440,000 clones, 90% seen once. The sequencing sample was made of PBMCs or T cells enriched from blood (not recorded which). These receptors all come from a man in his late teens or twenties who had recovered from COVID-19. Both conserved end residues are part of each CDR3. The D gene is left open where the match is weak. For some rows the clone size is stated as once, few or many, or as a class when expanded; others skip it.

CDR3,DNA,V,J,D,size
CASSGPGGIWTEAFF,TGTGCCAGCAGTGGTCCAGGGGGCATATGGACTGAAGCTTTCTTT,TRBV25-1,TRBJ1-1,TRBD1,-
CASSSWSANNEQFF,TGTGCCAGCAGTTCCTGGAGTGCAAACAATGAGCAGTTCTTC,TRBV28,TRBJ2-1,-,-
CASSQTLLSEAFF,TGCGCCAGCAGCCAAACCCTACTATCTGAAGCTTTCTTT,TRBV4-1,TRBJ1-1,-,-
CASSITGNYGYTF,TGTGCCAGCAGTATCACAGGGAACTATGGCTACACCTTC,TRBV2,TRBJ1-2,-,-
CASTFGQGGYTEAFF,TGTGCCAGCACCTTCGGACAGGGAGGATACACTGAAGCTTTCTTT,TRBV6-5,TRBJ1-1,TRBD1,-
CASSQDWGTVGTEAFF,TGTGCCAGCAGCCAAGATTGGGGGACAGTGGGCACTGAAGCTTTCTTT,TRBV3-1/TRBV3-2,TRBJ1-1,TRBD1,-
CASTRTGGDHEQYF,TGTGCCAGCACTCGGACAGGGGGGGACCACGAGCAGTACTTC,TRBV6-5,TRBJ2-7,TRBD1,once
CASSPDGGSNQPQHF,TGTGCCAGCTCACCCGATGGGGGCAGCAATCAGCCCCAGCATTTT,TRBV18,TRBJ1-5,-,-
CASSLRSITDTQYF,TGTGCCAGCAGTTTAAGGAGCATCACAGATACGCAGTATTTT,TRBV27,TRBJ2-3,-,-
CASSPGGEQFF,TGTGCCAGCTCACCCGGGGGAGAGCAGTTCTTC,TRBV18,TRBJ2-1,-,-
CASGVGTGLIKDYGYTF,TGCGCCAGCGGAGTCGGGACAGGGTTAATTAAAGACTATGGCTACACCTTC,TRBV10-2,TRBJ1-2,TRBD1,-
CASSQDLGGRGRNIQYF,TGTGCCAGCAGCCAAGATCTCGGGGGGAGAGGGAGAAACATTCAGTACTTC,TRBV14,TRBJ2-4,TRBD2,once
CASSAGGAFTGELFF,TGTGCCAGCAGCGCGGGAGGAGCTTTCACCGGGGAGCTGTTTTTT,TRBV25-1,TRBJ2-2,TRBD2,once
CASSGQQINYGYTF,TGTGCCAGCAGTGGTCAACAGATTAACTATGGCTACACCTTC,TRBV2,TRBJ1-2,-,-
CASSEGRLYEQYF,TGTGCCAGCAGTGAAGGCAGGCTCTACGAGCAGTACTTC,TRBV2,TRBJ2-7,-,-
CATSLGAASNQPQHF,TGTGCCACCAGCCTAGGGGCAGCTAGCAATCAGCCCCAGCATTTT,TRBV24-1,TRBJ1-5,-,-
CASSLSARGNTEAFF,TGTGCCAGCAGCTTGTCAGCCAGGGGGAACACTGAAGCTTTCTTT,TRBV5-8,TRBJ1-1,-,-
CATSRVSGTQYF,TGTGCCACCAGCAGAGTATCCGGTACGCAGTATTTT,TRBV15,TRBJ2-3,-,-
CASSDLSGGTEYNEQFF,TGTGCCAGCAGTGACCTTAGCGGGGGGACGGAATACAATGAGCAGTTCTTC,TRBV6-1,TRBJ2-1,TRBD2,-
CASSLWGQEAFF,TGTGCCAGCAGCTTATGGGGGCAGGAAGCTTTCTTT,TRBV7-9,TRBJ1-1,-,-
CASSGGQPGTEAFF,TGCGCCAGCAGCGGGGGACAGCCGGGCACTGAAGCTTTCTTT,TRBV5-1,TRBJ1-1,TRBD1,few
CASSPSGSGNEQFF,TGTGCCAGCAGCCCCAGCGGGAGCGGTAATGAGCAGTTCTTC,TRBV28,TRBJ2-1,TRBD2,-
CASRDGVYSPLHF,TGTGCCAGCAGGGACGGGGTATATTCACCCCTCCACTTT,TRBV6-6,TRBJ1-6,-,-
CASTDRVFGAFF,TGTGCCAGCACTGACAGGGTTTTTGGAGCTTTCTTT,TRBV13,TRBJ1-1,TRBD1,-
CASSPGQGAGSPLHF,TGTGCCAGCAGCCCAGGACAGGGGGCAGGGTCACCCCTCCACTTT,TRBV9,TRBJ1-6,TRBD1,-
CASRGGTGDTEAFF,TGTGCCAGCAGGGGAGGGACAGGGGACACTGAAGCTTTCTTT,TRBV28,TRBJ1-1,TRBD1,-
CASTNDRGREQFF,TGTGCCAGTACTAACGACAGGGGGCGCGAGCAGTTCTTC,TRBV19,TRBJ2-1,TRBD1,-
CAVRPQGAGYTF,TGTGCCGTCCGCCCCCAGGGGGCAGGGTACACCTTC,TRBV6-6,TRBJ1-2,TRBD1,-
CASSLETGLGSSGNTIYF,TGCGCCAGCAGCTTGGAAACGGGACTTGGGAGCTCTGGAAACACCATATATTTT,TRBV5-1,TRBJ1-3,-,-
CASSFKDTQYF,TGCGCCAGCAGCTTCAAAGATACGCAGTATTTT,TRBV5-1,TRBJ2-3,-,-
CASSFVRRRGHTDTQYF,TGTGCCAGCAGCTTTGTGCGGAGGCGGGGGCACACAGATACGCAGTATTTT,TRBV5-4,TRBJ2-3,-,-
CASSPSGGQGLGQFF,TGTGCCAGCAGCCCATCGGGGGGACAGGGGCTAGGGCAGTTCTTC,TRBV7-3,TRBJ2-1,TRBD1,-
CASSRDGGNYGYTF,TGTGCCAGCAGCCGAGACGGAGGGAACTATGGCTACACCTTC,TRBV3-1/TRBV3-2,TRBJ1-2,-,-
CASSPQGNEQFF,TGTGCCAGCAGTCCTCAGGGGAATGAGCAGTTCTTC,TRBV27,TRBJ2-1,-,-
CASRPSSGTGSPSQETQYF,TGCGCCAGCAGGCCCAGCTCCGGGACAGGAAGCCCTTCACAAGAGACCCAGTACTTC,TRBV5-1,TRBJ2-5,TRBD1,-
CASSSGGINYGYTF,TGTGCCAGCAGCTCGGGGGGGATAAACTATGGCTACACCTTC,TRBV5-5,TRBJ1-2,-,-
CASSSGQGWDEQYF,TGTGCCAGCAGTTCTGGACAGGGGTGGGACGAGCAGTACTTC,TRBV6-5,TRBJ2-7,TRBD1,once
CASSPPTGNSGNTIYF,TGTGCCAGCTCACCACCGACAGGGAACAGCGGAAACACCATATATTTT,TRBV18,TRBJ1-3,TRBD1,few
CASSFRGGTVYEQYF,TGCGCCAGCAGCTTTCGTGGCGGGACGGTTTACGAGCAGTACTTC,TRBV5-1,TRBJ2-7,-,-
CASSFLANSVGNTIYF,TGTGCCAGCAGTTTCCTCGCGAACAGTGTGGGAAACACCATATATTTT,TRBV28,TRBJ1-3,-,-
CASRRTGTGGYEQYF,TGTGCCAGCAGGAGAACCGGGACAGGGGGCTACGAGCAGTACTTC,TRBV2,TRBJ2-7,TRBD1,-
CASSQQGRSEQFF,TGTGCCAGCAGTCAACAGGGGAGAAGTGAGCAGTTCTTC,TRBV3-1/TRBV3-2,TRBJ2-1,TRBD1,once
CASSPRRTSAGNEQFF,TGTGCCAGCAGCCCCAGGAGGACTTCGGCTGGGAACGAGCAGTTCTTC,TRBV5-4,TRBJ2-1,-,few
CASSRSNSNQPQHF,TGTGCCAGCAGCCGCTCTAATAGCAATCAGCCCCAGCATTTT,TRBV7-9,TRBJ1-5,-,-
CASSLVGQGVRGRTGELFF,TGTGCCAGCAGCTTAGTCGGACAGGGGGTTAGGGGACGCACCGGGGAGCTGTTTTTT,TRBV11-2,TRBJ2-2,TRBD1,-
CASQNQGALYNQPQHF,TGTGCCAGCCAAAACCAGGGGGCCTTGTACAATCAGCCCCAGCATTTT,TRBV7-2,TRBJ1-5,TRBD1,-
CASSRVLASYEELFF,TGTGCCAGCTCACGAGTACTAGCGTCTTACGAGGAGCTGTTTTTT,TRBV18,TRBJ2-2,TRBD2,-
CASSTGVGSPLHF,TGTGCCAGTAGTACAGGGGTAGGTTCACCCCTCCACTTT,TRBV19,TRBJ1-6,-,-
CASTNSRPPGNSPLHF,TGTGCCAGCACCAACTCTCGCCCACCGGGGAATTCACCCCTCCACTTT,TRBV28,TRBJ1-6,-,once
CASTLGMGTGELNYGYTF,TGTGCCAGTACTCTTGGGATGGGGACAGGGGAATTAAACTATGGCTACACCTTC,TRBV19,TRBJ1-2,TRBD1,once